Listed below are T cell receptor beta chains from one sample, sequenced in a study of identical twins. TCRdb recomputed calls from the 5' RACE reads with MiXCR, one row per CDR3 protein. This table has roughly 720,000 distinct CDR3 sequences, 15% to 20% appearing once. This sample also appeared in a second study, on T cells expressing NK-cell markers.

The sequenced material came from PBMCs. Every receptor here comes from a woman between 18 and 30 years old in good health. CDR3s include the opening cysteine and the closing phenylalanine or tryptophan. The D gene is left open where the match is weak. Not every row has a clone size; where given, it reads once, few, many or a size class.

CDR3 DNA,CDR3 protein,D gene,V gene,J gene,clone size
TGTGCCAGCAGTTTCGGCCAGAATCCCCCAGAGACCCAGTACTTC,CASSFGQNPPETQYF,NA,TRBV12-3/TRBV12-4,TRBJ2-5,few
TGTGCCAGCAGCTTAGGGGTCCTGTCCTACGAGCAGTACTTC,CASSLGVLSYEQYF,NA,TRBV13,TRBJ2-7,NA
TGTGCCAGCACTTGGCAGGGGGCCTTTTTGTACGAGCAGTACTTC,CASTWQGAFLYEQYF,TRBD1,TRBV12-3/TRBV12-4,TRBJ2-7,many
TGTGCCAGCATCTGGACCAGGGAACCCTACAATGAGCAGTTCTTC,CASIWTREPYNEQFF,NA,TRBV7-2,TRBJ2-1,once
TGTGCCTGGAGCGAATGGACAGGGGCAGAGACCCAGTACTTC,CAWSEWTGAETQYF,TRBD1,TRBV30,TRBJ2-5,few
TGTGCCAGCAGCCAAGTTCTAGCGGGAGGGCTCAATGAGCAGTTCTTC,CASSQVLAGGLNEQFF,TRBD2,TRBV4-2,TRBJ2-1,NA
TGCGCCAGCAGCCACCTAAAGGCTACGGGGTCACCCCTCCACTTT,CASSHLKATGSPLHF,NA,TRBV4-3,TRBJ1-6,few
TGTGCCAGTCGCGGCACTAGCGGCTCCTACGAGCAGTACTTC,CASRGTSGSYEQYF,TRBD2,TRBV27,TRBJ2-7,many
TGTGCCAGCAGCTTCCCCTCAGCGGGAGACCCCTACGAGCAGTACTTC,CASSFPSAGDPYEQYF,TRBD2,TRBV7-2,TRBJ2-7,NA
TGTGCCAGCAGCTTGGGACTAGCGGGAGGGGAGGGTGAGCAGTTCTTC,CASSLGLAGGEGEQFF,TRBD2,TRBV5-5,TRBJ2-1,NA